This record looks at one TCR beta chain sequence and its context. CDR3 length: 12 residues. The V end lost 0 bases, the J end lost 8 bases, and 10 bases lay between the germline ends. Germline V CDR1 and CDR2: GTSNPN, SVGIG (reference sequence). This entry belongs to a study of T cells in Graves' hyperthyroidism and ophthalmopathy. Each patient was aged 18 to 65 and had newly diagnosed hyperthyroidism of under 2 months' duration. Exclusion followed for patients with uncontrolled infection, other autoimmune disease, pregnancy or lactation. Orbital computed tomography, thyroid ultrasound, serum thyroxine and TRAb, and clinical symptoms together informed the diagnoses. Amplification yielded TCR beta CDR3 regions, with RNA transcripts as the source. HTBI primers were employed in a first-round RT-PCR of the TCR CDR3. TCRdb itself ran the multiplex PCR reads through MiXCR, one entry per CDR3 protein. This sample has 600,000 to 800,000 distinct CDR3 sequences, with 30% to 40% found just once.

The chain recombines TRBV30 with TRBJ1-2; D gene ambiguous. The receptor was derived from a woman aged 40 to 50 with Graves' hyperthyroidism. The sample consisted of blood. CDR3: CAWSVLRGGYTF. CDR3 sequence (DNA): TGTGCCTGGAGTGTACTGCGGGGAGGCTACACCTTC.